These 10 T cell receptor beta chains originate from one sample sequenced in a study of shared clonotypes between healthy human individuals. Profiled with immunoSEQ multiplex PCR; TCRdb holds only in-frame clones, not every one. Of more than 550,000 clones in the sample, about two thirds were seen once. Sequencing was done on a sample of memory CD4+ T cells sorted from blood. Subset given: CD45RA-negative fraction. These receptors originate from a young woman in good health.

V usage is TRBV7-7 and J usage is TRBJ2-2; D is possibly TRBD1 (5 bases). Germline CDR1 reads SSHAT; CDR2 reads FNYEAQ (reference sequence). The CDR3 has 14 residues. Trimming removed 4 bases from V and 3 bases from J, with 9 bases in between. For the CDR3, the DNA is TGTGCCAGCAGCTCCCAACAGGACACCGGGGAGCTGTTTTTT. This codes for CASSSQQDTGELFF. Using reference TRBV7-7 and TRBJ2-2 for the parts outside the CDR3, the full variable domain is GAGVSQSPRYKVTKRGQDVTLRCDPISSHATLYWYQQALGQGPEFLTYFNYEAQPDKSGLPSDRFSAERPEGSISTLTIQRTEQRDSAMYRCASSSQQDTGELFFGEGSRLTVL.

This clone showed up many times. J is TRBJ2-1 and V is TRBV13; a possible D gene is TRBD2 (5 bases). Germline values: CDR1 PRHDT, CDR2 FYEKMQ (reference sequence). The CDR3 covers 16 residues. V lost 3 bases to trimming and J lost 2 bases, with 14 bases between them. The CDR3, as DNA: TGTGCCAGCAGCTTTTTTGGTGGGAGCCCCTACAATGAGCAGTTCTTC. Translated: CASSFFGGSPYNEQFF.

This chain joins TRBV6-6 and TRBJ2-7; TRBD2 agrees at 12 bases. Germline CDR1 is MNHNY and CDR2 is SVGAGI (reference sequence). V lost 2 bases to trimming and J lost 7 bases; unmatched junction nucleotides: 6. This CDR3 has 15 residues. Written as DNA, the CDR3 is TGTGCCAGCAGTTACCGGGGACTAGCGGGCGATGAGCAGTACTTC. Its translation is CASSYRGLAGDEQYF.

As for this clone: This CDR3 is also generated by other DNA sequences in the sample. The V and J genes are TRBV19 and TRBJ2-2, with a weak D call TRBD2 (6 bases). V lost 5 bases to trimming and J lost 7 bases, with 11 bases between them. Germline-derived CDR1 and CDR2 are LNHDA and SQIVND (reference sequence). The CDR3 contains 13 residues. The CDR3 protein is CASSPQGGGELFF. Written as DNA, the CDR3 is TGTGCCAGTAGTCCTCAGGGAGGCGGGGAGCTGTTTTTT. Together with reference TRBV19 and TRBJ2-2, the CDR3 gives the full variable domain: DGGITQSPKYLFRKEGQNVTLSCEQNLNHDAMYWYRQDPGQGLRLIYYSQIVNDFQKGDIAEGYSVSREKKESFPLTVTSAQKNPTAFYLCASSPQGGGELFFGEGSRLTVL.

This chain uses TRBV6-1 with TRBJ1-2; no clear D gene. Germline lookup yields CDR1 MNHNS and CDR2 SASEGT. V shed 2 bases and J shed 3 bases, with 1 base lying between them. The CDR3 covers 11 residues. The CDR3: CASSEHYGYTF. The CDR3 DNA reads TGTGCCAGCAGTGAACACTATGGCTACACCTTC.

CDR3 protein: CASSSSGSLDTQYF. CDR3 DNA sequence: TGTGCCAGCAGTTCTAGCGGGAGTTTAGATACGCAGTATTTT. The rearrangement links TRBV27 to TRBJ2-3; 10 bases map to TRBD2. Germline CDR1 is MNHEY and CDR2 is SMNVEV (reference sequence). CDR3 length: 14 residues. Trimming took 4 bases from V and 5 from J; bases not matched to a gene: 3.

The chain's CDR3 is CASRLDRGNEQFF. CDR3 nucleotide sequence: TGCGCCAGCAGACTGGACAGGGGAAATGAGCAGTTCTTC. The chain has TRBV5-1 and TRBJ2-1, with 9 bases matching TRBD1. V gave up 5 bases and J gave up 7 bases; unmatched junction bases: 4. CDR1 SGHRS and CDR2 YFSETQ come from the germline V gene. This CDR3 is 13 amino acids long.

For the CDR3, the DNA is TGTGCCAGCAGTGAGAGGGGGCTCGGCTACACCTTC. It is translated as CASSERGLGYTF. V and J are TRBV2 and TRBJ1-2; 7 bases are shared with TRBD1. The junction had 3 bases not matched to a gene; V was cut back by 3 bases and J by 8 bases. Germline lookup yields CDR1 SNHLY and CDR2 FYNNEI. This CDR3 is built from 12 residues.

The V gene is TRBV10-3, the J gene TRBJ2-7, with D perhaps being TRBD1 or TRBD2 (6 bases each). Germline V CDR1 and CDR2: ENHRY, SYGVKD. The CDR3 consists of 13 residues. V lost 9 bases to trimming and J lost 3 bases, with 15 bases between them. This CDR3 reads CAIGEDSFYEQYF. For the CDR3, the DNA is TGTGCCATAGGGGAGGACAGCTTCTACGAGCAGTACTTC.

CDR3 bases: TGTGCCAGCAGCGCAATACCGGGACACCTCACAGATACGCAGTATTTT. Its protein product is CASSAIPGHLTDTQYF. The chain employs TRBV5-5 and TRBJ2-3; a possible D gene is TRBD1 (6 bases). Trimming shortened V by 4 bases and J by 2 bases, and 17 bases separated the two germline ends. The germline V gene has CDR1 SGHKS and CDR2 YYEKEE (reference sequence). This CDR3 is built from 16 residues.